This T cell receptor (beta chain) is from a study of response to subunit inactivated influenza vaccine. This clonotype was counted only a few times. Using its own MiXCR run on the RT-PCR reads, TCRdb lists one record per CDR3 protein. The sample consists of about 170,000 distinct CDR3 sequences, about an eighth of them appearing once. CDR1 is SGDLS, CDR2 YYNGEE, per germline. The CDR3 runs 15 residues. The V gene end was trimmed by 4 bases and the J gene end by 6 bases; junction bases not matched to a gene: 7. The data also belong to a second study, concerning T cells expressing NK-cell markers. That paper adds: Generation of TCR beta cDNA was performed by 5'RACE template switching incorporating UMIs.

This receptor was taken from a man aged 45-60 years who received an inactivated influenza vaccine. The chain links TRBV9 to TRBJ2-2; 9 bases line up with TRBD2. Sequencing was performed on CD8+ T cells sorted from PBMCs, taken 11 to 12 days after vaccination. In nucleotides, the CDR3 is TGTGCCAGCAGCCCCCAGCGGGGGGCAGCCGGGGAGCTGTTTTTT. Translating gives CASSPQRGAAGELFF.